The source of this T cell receptor (beta chain) is a study of T cell changes during pregnancy in multiple sclerosis. The data were produced by immunoSEQ multiplex PCR, yet TCRdb's version contains in-frame clones alone and is incomplete. The table includes about 85,000 clones, roughly 92% detected once. CDR1 SEHNR and CDR2 FQNEAQ come from the germline V gene (reference sequence). The CDR3 has 13 amino acids. V shed 5 bases and J shed 5 bases, with 13 bases lying between them. The source material was peripheral blood, sampled in the first trimester of pregnancy. This receptor was taken from a female donor with multiple sclerosis, enrolled in a pregnancy study. The chain recombines TRBV7-9 with TRBJ2-7, with D tentatively TRBD2 (5 bases). CDR3 region: CASSPTRGNEQYF. CDR3 bases: TGTGCCAGCAGCCCTACCCGGGGAAACGAGCAGTACTTC. Together with reference TRBV7-9 and TRBJ2-7, the CDR3 gives the full variable domain: DTGVSQNPRHKITKRGQNVTFRCDPISEHNRLYWYRQTLGQGPEFLTYFQNEAQLEKSRLLSDRFSAERPKGSFSTLEIQRTEQGDSAMYLCASSPTRGNEQYFGPGTRLTVT.